The subject of this entry is one TCR beta chain. Its antigen is unknown. The sample comes from a study of OX40 agonist ivuxolimab in advanced cancers. In the study overall: The study gave patients intravenous ivuxolimab at 0.01 to 10 mg/kg every 2 weeks. Patients enrolled in dose escalation were diagnosed with hepatocellular carcinoma, melanoma, renal cell or head and neck cancer.

Overall study results and limits: The investigators did not determine what antigen specificity the expanded peripheral T cells had.

In germline, CDR1 is SGDLS, CDR2 YYNGEE. Trimming took 3 bases from V and 7 from J, leaving 14 bases between them. The CDR3 consists of 15 residues. Clones were sequenced by immunoSEQ multiplex PCR, and TCRdb holds only the in-frame ones, with some missing. Counted here are about 60,000 clones, roughly 80% occurring once; the ten biggest clones make up 0.7%. The specimen was CD4+ or CD8+ T cells sorted from blood, collected in a trial of the OX40 agonist ivuxolimab. The clonotype comes from an adult with an advanced solid tumor such as melanoma, head and neck, liver or kidney cancer. The chain carries TRBV9 and TRBJ1-6, with D perhaps matching TRBD1 (5 bases). In DNA form, the CDR3 reads TGTGCCAGCAGCGCCGGGGGTCGTGGGAATTCACCCCTCCACTTT. Its translation is CASSAGGRGNSPLHF.